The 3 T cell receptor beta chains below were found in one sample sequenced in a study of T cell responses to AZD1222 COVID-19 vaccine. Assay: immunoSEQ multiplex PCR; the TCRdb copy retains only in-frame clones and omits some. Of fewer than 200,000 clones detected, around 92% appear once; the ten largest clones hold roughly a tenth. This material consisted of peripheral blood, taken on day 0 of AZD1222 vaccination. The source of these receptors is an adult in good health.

The CDR3 here is CASEVAGASTDTQYF. CDR3 in DNA: TGTGCCAGCGAAGTAGCGGGGGCCAGCACAGATACGCAGTATTTT. The chain recombines TRBV2 with TRBJ2-3; 9 bases align to TRBD2. J was trimmed by 0 bases and V by 8 bases; bases with no gene match: 6. The CDR3 sequence is 15 residues long. CDR1 and CDR2 (germline): SNHLY, FYNNEI. The whole variable domain, remainder taken from reference TRBV2 and TRBJ2-3, is EPEVTQTPSHQVTQMGQEVILRCVPISNHLYFYWYRQILGQKVEFLVSFYNNEISEKSEIFDDQFSVERPDGSNFTLKIRSTKLEDSAMYFCASEVAGASTDTQYFGPGTRLTVL.

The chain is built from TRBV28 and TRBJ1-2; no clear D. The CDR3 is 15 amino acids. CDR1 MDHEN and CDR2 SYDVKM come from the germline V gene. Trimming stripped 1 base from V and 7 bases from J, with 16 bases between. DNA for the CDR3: TGTGCCAGCAGTTTATTTGAAAGGGCCGGAGGTGGCTACACCTTC. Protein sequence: CASSLFERAGGGYTF.

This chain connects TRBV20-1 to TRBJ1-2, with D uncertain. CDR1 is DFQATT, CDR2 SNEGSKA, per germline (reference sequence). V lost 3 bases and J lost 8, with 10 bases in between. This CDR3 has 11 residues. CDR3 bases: TGCAGTGCTAGGGAGGCTTACGGCTACACCTTC. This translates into CSAREAYGYTF.